This T cell receptor (beta chain) was captured in a study of CD4+ T cells in melanoma. As for this clone: Its matching antigen is unknown.

Repertoires were generated with immunoSEQ multiplex PCR, while TCRdb's copy carries only in-frame clones and drops some. The sample contains over 130,000 clones, roughly 91% of which appear only once. V lost 5 bases, J lost 8 bases, and 18 bases lay in between. CDR1 is SGHAT, CDR2 FQNNGV, per germline. This CDR3 has 14 amino acids. Study outcomes and limitations: In melanoma, neoantigen-specific CD4+ T cells reportedly differed in differentiation state.

This sequence was found in a human donor with melanoma. V usage is TRBV11-2 and J usage is TRBJ1-2, with D possibly TRBD1 on 6 matching bases. The CDR3 reads CASSPSGTHKGYTF. For the CDR3, the DNA is TGTGCCAGCAGCCCATCCGGGACACATAAAGGCTACACCTTC.